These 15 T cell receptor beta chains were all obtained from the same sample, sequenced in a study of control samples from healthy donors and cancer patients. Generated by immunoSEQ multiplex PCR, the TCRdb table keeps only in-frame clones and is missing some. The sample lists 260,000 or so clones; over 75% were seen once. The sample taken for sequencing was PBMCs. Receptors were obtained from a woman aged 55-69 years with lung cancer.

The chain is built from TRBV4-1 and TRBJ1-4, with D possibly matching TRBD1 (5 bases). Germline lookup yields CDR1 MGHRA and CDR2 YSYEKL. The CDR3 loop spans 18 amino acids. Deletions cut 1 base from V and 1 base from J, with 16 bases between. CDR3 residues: CASSQGPPRGVTNEKLFF. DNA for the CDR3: TGCGCCAGCAGCCAAGGCCCACCCCGGGGGGTAACTAATGAAAAACTGTTTTTT.

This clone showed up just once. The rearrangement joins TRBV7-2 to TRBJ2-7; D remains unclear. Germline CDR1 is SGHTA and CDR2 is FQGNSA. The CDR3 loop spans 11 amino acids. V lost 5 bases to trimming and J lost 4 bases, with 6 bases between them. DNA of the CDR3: TGTGCCAGCAGCAAGAATTACGAGCAGTACTTC. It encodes CASSKNYEQYF.

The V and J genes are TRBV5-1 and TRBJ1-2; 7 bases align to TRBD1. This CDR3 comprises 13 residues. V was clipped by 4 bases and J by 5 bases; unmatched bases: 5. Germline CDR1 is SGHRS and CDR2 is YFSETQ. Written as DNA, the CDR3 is TGCGCCAGCAGCATCGACAGGGAGTATGGCTACACCTTC. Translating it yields CASSIDREYGYTF.

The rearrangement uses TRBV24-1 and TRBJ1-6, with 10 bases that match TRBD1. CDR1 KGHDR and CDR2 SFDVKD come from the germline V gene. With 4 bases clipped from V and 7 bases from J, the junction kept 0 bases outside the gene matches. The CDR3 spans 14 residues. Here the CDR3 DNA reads TGTGCCACCAGTGAGGGACAGGGGAATTCACCCCTCCACTTT. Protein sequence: CATSEGQGNSPLHF.

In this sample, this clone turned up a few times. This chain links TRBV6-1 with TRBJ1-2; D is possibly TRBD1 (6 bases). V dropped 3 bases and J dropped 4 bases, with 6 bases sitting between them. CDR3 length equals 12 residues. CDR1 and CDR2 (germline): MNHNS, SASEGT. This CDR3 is CASSDRGYGYTF. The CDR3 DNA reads TGTGCCAGCAGTGACAGGGGCTATGGCTACACCTTC.

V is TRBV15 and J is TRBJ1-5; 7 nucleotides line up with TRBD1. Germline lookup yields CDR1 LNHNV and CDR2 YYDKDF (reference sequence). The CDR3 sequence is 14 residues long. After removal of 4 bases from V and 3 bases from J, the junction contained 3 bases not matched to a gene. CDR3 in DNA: TGTGCCACCAGCAACAGGGGACTCAATCAGCCCCAGCATTTT. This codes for CATSNRGLNQPQHF.

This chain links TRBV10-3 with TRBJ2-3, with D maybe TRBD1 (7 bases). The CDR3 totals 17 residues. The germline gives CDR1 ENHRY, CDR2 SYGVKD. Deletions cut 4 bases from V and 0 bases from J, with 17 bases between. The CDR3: CAISGQGGGTSTDTQYF. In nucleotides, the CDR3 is TGTGCCATCAGTGGACAAGGGGGCGGGACAAGCACAGATACGCAGTATTTT.

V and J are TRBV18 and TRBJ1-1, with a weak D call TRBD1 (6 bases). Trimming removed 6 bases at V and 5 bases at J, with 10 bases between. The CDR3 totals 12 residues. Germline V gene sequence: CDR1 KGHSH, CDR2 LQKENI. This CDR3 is CASSRGRTEAFF. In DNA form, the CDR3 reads TGTGCCAGCTCGCGGGGGCGAACTGAAGCTTTCTTT. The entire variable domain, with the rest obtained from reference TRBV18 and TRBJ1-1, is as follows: NAGVMQNPRHLVRRRGQEARLRCSPMKGHSHVYWYRQLPEEGLKFMVYLQKENIIDESGMPKERFSAEFPKEGPSILRIQQVVRGDSAAYFCASSRGRTEAFFGQGTRLTVV.

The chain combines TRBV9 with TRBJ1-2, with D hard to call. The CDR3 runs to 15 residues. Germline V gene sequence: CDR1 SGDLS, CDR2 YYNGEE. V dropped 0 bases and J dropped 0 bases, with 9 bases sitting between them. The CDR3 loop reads CASSVGVGPNYGYTF. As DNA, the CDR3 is TGTGCCAGCAGCGTAGGAGTAGGCCCTAACTATGGCTACACCTTC.

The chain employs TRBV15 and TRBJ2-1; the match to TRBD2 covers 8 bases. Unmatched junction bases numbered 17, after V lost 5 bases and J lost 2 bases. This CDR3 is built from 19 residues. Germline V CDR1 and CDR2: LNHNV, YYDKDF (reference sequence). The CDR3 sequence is CATSRPAGVPRGTYNEQFF. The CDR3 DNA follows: TGTGCCACCAGCCGGCCAGCGGGAGTCCCCCGCGGGACCTACAATGAGCAGTTCTTC.

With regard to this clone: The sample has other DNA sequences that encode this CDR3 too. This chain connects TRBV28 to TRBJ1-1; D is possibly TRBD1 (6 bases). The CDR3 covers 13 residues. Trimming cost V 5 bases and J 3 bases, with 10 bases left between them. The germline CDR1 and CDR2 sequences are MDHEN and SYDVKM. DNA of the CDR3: TGTGCCAGCAGTCCCGGACAGTACACTGAAGCTTTCTTT. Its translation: CASSPGQYTEAFF.

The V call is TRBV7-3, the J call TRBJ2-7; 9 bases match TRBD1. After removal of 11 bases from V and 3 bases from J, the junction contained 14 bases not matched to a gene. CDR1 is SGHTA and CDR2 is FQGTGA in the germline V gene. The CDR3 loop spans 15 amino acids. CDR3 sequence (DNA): TGTGCCCAGACCTTAAACCGGGACAGGGTCTACGAGCAGTACTTC. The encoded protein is CAQTLNRDRVYEQYF.

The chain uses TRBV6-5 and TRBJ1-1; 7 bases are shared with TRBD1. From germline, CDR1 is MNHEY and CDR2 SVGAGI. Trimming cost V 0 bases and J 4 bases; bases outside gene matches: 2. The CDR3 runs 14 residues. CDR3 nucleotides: TGTGCCAGCAGTTACTCAGCAGGGGGCACTGAAGCTTTCTTT. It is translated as CASSYSAGGTEAFF.

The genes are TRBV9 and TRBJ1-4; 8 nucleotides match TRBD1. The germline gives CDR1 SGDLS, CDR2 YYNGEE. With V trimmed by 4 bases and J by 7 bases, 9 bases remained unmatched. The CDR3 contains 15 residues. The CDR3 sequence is CASSLSGGASEKLFF. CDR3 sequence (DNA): TGTGCCAGCAGCCTATCAGGGGGCGCAAGTGAAAAACTGTTTTTT.

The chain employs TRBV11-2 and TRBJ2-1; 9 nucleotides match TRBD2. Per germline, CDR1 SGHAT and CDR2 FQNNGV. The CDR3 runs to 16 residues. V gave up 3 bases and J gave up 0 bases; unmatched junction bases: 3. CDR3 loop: CASSFLAGSSYNEQFF. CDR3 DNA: TGTGCCAGCAGCTTCCTAGCGGGGAGCTCCTACAATGAGCAGTTCTTC.